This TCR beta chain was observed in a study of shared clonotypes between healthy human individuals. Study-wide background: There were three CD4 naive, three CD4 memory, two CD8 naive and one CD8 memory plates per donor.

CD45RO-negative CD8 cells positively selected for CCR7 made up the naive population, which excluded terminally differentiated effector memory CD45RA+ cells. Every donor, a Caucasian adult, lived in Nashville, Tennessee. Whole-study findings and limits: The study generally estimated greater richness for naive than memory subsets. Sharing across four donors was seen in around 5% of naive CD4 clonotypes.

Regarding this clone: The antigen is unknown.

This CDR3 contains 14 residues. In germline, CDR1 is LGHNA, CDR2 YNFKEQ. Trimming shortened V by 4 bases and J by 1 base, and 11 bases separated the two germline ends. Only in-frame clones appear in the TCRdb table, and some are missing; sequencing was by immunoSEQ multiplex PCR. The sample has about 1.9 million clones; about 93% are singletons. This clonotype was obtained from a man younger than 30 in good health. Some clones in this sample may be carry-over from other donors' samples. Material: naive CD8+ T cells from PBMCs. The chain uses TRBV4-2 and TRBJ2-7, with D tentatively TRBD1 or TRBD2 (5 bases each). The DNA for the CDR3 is TGTGCCAGCAGCCCCTGGGACCAATCCTACGAGCAGTACTTC. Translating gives CASSPWDQSYEQYF.